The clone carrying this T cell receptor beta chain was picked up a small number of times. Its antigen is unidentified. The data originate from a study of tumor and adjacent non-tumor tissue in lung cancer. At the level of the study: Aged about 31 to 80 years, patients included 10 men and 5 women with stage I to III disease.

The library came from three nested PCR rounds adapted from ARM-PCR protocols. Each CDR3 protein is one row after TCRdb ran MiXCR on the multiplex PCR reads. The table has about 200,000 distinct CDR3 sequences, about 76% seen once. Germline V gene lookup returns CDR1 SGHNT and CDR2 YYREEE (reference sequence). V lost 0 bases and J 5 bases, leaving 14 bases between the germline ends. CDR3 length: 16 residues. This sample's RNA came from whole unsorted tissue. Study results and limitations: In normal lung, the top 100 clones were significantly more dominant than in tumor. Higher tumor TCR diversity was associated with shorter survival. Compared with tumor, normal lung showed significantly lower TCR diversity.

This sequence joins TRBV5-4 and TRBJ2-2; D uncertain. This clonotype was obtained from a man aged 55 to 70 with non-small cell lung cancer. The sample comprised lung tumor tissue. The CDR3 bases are TGTGCCAGCAGCTTGGATCGGAAGAGATCGACCGGGGAGCTGTTTTTT. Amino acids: CASSLDRKRSTGELFF. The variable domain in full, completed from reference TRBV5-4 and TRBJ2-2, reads ETGVTQSPTHLIKTRGQQVTLRCSSQSGHNTVSWYQQALGQGPQFIFQYYREEENGRGNFPPRFSGLQFPNYSSELNVNALELDDSALYLCASSLDRKRSTGELFFGEGSRLTVL.